Below are 9 T cell receptor beta chains sequenced from a single sample in a study of blood T cells in healthy people across ages. A second PCR of 7 to 11 cycles used a sample-barcoded 5' primer and a J-beta primer mix. TCRdb reanalysed the 5' RACE reads using MiXCR and keeps one entry per CDR3 protein. The table has some 790,000 distinct CDR3 sequences, 29% seen once; the top ten hold around a sixth. Sequencing was done on a sample of blood. These receptor sequences come from a woman aged 80 or over in good health.

At least ten counts were recorded for this clonotype. V and J are TRBV5-1 and TRBJ1-1; weak D call: TRBD1 (5 bases). This CDR3 is built from 13 residues. Germline V gene data show CDR1 as SGHRS and CDR2 as YFSETQ. V was shortened by 2 bases and J by 6 bases, with 11 bases between the two germline ends. CDR3 loop: CASSLTGSPEAFF. In nucleotides, the CDR3 is TGCGCCAGCAGCTTAACAGGAAGCCCTGAAGCTTTCTTT.

The V and J genes are TRBV11-2 and TRBJ2-1; 7 bases are a match to TRBD2. The CDR3 has 16 residues. Germline trimming cut 1 base from V and 6 bases from J; bases unmatched to any gene: 9. The germline CDR1 and CDR2 sequences are SGHAT and FQNNGV. CDR3 region: CASSLGGGGGCNEQFF. The CDR3 region has the DNA TGTGCCAGCAGCTTAGGAGGTGGGGGGGGTTGCAATGAGCAGTTCTTC.

To note about this clonotype: This could be a read error, since a much larger clone is one nucleotide away. The chain is built from TRBV29-1 and TRBJ2-1; tentatively, D is TRBD2 (7 bases). The germline V gene has CDR1 SQVTM and CDR2 ANQGSEA. The CDR3 is 14 amino acids. In DNA, the CDR3 is TGCCGCGTTGAATGGCGGGGGCAATACAATGAGCAGTTCTTC. It specifies CRVEWRGQYNEQFF.

This clonotype was recorded many times. The J gene is TRBJ2-3, the V gene TRBV29-1; no clear D gene. Trimming took off 2 bases at V and 0 bases at J, with 3 bases between the two ends. The CDR3 contains 12 residues. CDR1 and CDR2 from the germline V gene are SQVTM and ANQGSEA. The CDR3 spells CSVETSTDTQYF. CDR3 nucleotides: TGCAGCGTTGAAACAAGCACAGATACGCAGTATTTT.

This clonotype was seen repeatedly, ten times or more. The genes are TRBV12-3 or TRBV12-4 and TRBJ2-7; 9 nucleotides align to TRBD1. The CDR3 is 14 amino acids. V trimming: 5 bases; J trimming: 6 bases; junction bases outside the gene matches: 8. The CDR3 loop is CASSPPDRGGEQYF. The CDR3 nucleotides read TGTGCCAGCAGTCCCCCGGACAGGGGCGGCGAGCAGTACTTC.

The V call is TRBV24-1, the J call TRBJ2-1; D is ambiguous. Per the germline V gene, CDR1 is KGHDR and CDR2 is SFDVKD. The CDR3 is made up of 13 amino acids. Deletions cut 3 bases from V and 7 bases from J, with 9 bases between. The CDR3 bases are TGTGCCACCAGTGATCCGGCATGGAATGAGCAGTTCTTC. This sequence encodes CATSDPAWNEQFF.

This clonotype was counted at least ten times. V usage is TRBV6-1 and J usage is TRBJ2-6, with 7 bases aligning to TRBD2. Germline CDR1 MNHNS, CDR2 SASEGT. The CDR3 has 16 amino acids. With 7 bases clipped from V and 3 bases from J, the junction kept 9 bases outside the gene matches. The DNA for the CDR3 is TGTGCCAGCACCCACGGGGGGATGAGTGGGGCCAACGTCCTGACTTTC. Residues: CASTHGGMSGANVLTF.

Concerning this clonotype itself: One end of the junction varies from germline; a read error may be responsible. The chain has TRBV7-2 and TRBJ2-2, with D perhaps TRBD2 (5 bases). The CDR3 totals 15 residues. Germline loops: CDR1 SGHTA, CDR2 FQGNSA. CDR3 in amino acids: CASSLRSRNTGERFF. CDR3 nucleotides: TGTGCCAGCAGCTTAAGGTCCCGGAACACCGGGGAGCGGTTTTTT.

On this clonotype: A much larger clone is a single base away; this may be a read error. This rearrangement joins TRBV7-2 to TRBJ2-7; TRBD1 aligns across 8 bases. Germline values: CDR1 SGHTA, CDR2 FQGNSA. The CDR3 has 15 amino acids. Germline trimming cut 5 bases from V and 3 bases from J; bases unmatched to any gene: 9. CDR3 loop: CASSNQGATGYEQYF. The CDR3 region has the DNA TGTGCCAGCAGCAATCAGGGGGCGACCGGCTACGAGCAGTACTTC.